The T cell receptor beta chain under discussion was sequenced for a study of cytomegalovirus exposure and HLA in healthy donors (TCRdb year 2017). In the study overall: An earlier analysis of approximately 640 of the donors reported more than 250 Gb of sequence data and about 100 million unique TCR beta sequences from some 180 million T cells. The study aimed to test whether cataloging public T cell receptors could reveal signatures of past pathogen exposure. A few DR-DQ haplotypes were treated as single units for association and clustering because of strong linkage in the cohort. In a later genetic analysis, genome-wide SNP genotypes for about 60% of the 666 donors were used, and that subset was treated as a discovery cohort. The number of donors typed differed by locus, with roughly 620-630 for A, B, C, DRB1 and DQB1, more than 500 for DQA1, approximately 570 for DPA1, and some 440 for DPB1. A later analysis re-analyzed previously published TCR beta repertoires from hundreds of donors and added high-resolution HLA genotyping to study TCR occurrence patterns. Among about 400 genotyped donors of the cohort, an average of around 250,000 unique TCR beta nucleotide sequences was sequenced per donor, of which 15% to 20% were non-productive. In an earlier analysis of roughly 580 of the donors, high-throughput TCR beta sequencing was used to judge whether each TCR beta V gene segment behaved as functional or pseudogenic. In addition to the first cohort of 650 to 800 subjects, a separate validation cohort of approximately 130 different subjects was used. All discovery cohort repertoires had been generated on a single sequencing platform. Roughly 300 gigabases of sequencing data and around 80 million unique TCR sequences made up an early release that covered fewer than 650 HLA-typed donors. Among the roughly 410 genotyped donors, approximately 82% belonged to the genetic ancestry cluster associated with self-reported Caucasian donors. In the later analysis, no new phenotypic data were used to find candidate immune exposures; instead, reliance was placed on TCR beta sequences and their occurrence across donors. The study used immunosequencing to profile the T cell repertoires of more than 650 subjects and linked those repertoires to cytomegalovirus serostatus. To predict cytomegalovirus infection status, the study combined high-throughput TCR immunosequencing, statistical association of individual TCRs with disease status, and machine learning. Alongside the repertoire data, information on donor age, sex, ethnicity and CMV serostatus was compiled. Class I and class II HLA loci were covered by the typing at four-digit resolution.

The paper's findings and limits, for the study overall: In vitro tests confirmed that a few of the cytomegalovirus-associated TCR beta chains recognize cytomegalovirus antigens. A later analysis found that TCR association rates varied across HLA loci, with DRB1 alleles showing the most associated TCRs and HLA-C alleles the fewest. According to a later analysis, parvovirus B19, influenza, CMV and Epstein-Barr virus appeared linked to several top co-occurrence clusters. Because HLA typing was unavailable for some donors at each locus, only the typed subset was used in association tests. According to the authors, the approach could potentially be generalized to other disease states and immunological phenotypes. Immune exposure information for the cohort was limited to CMV serostatus. At a false discovery rate of 0.05, a later analysis linked some 17,000 TCR beta sequences to specific HLA alleles. In a later analysis, HLA-associated TCR beta chains showed more clonal expansion and lower generation probabilities than non-associated chains that were equally common. A group of highly shared sequence variants was considered likely to be a technical artifact of the sequencing pipeline. The earlier analysis of around 600 of the donors excluded approximately 15 rarely observed V segments, including chromosome 9 orphons, because counts were too low. An association between a missense DCLRE1C variant and V-gene and J-gene trimming of TCR beta chains was found in a later genetic analysis and replicated in an independent cohort. An earlier analysis of some 560 of the donors showed that most TCR beta V segments appeared in productive rearrangements either about 87% or about 30% of the time, which broadly matched IMGT annotations. Assigning TCR associations to individual alleles was difficult when HLA alleles, especially DR and DQ, strongly co-occurred. Most CMV-associated TCR beta chains appeared to be HLA-restricted in a later analysis, and the HLA associations seemed to be driven largely by CMV exposure. Linkage disequilibrium might explain the correlated functional status among segregating V segments, but an unknown experimental factor could not be ruled out. The classifier was reported to diagnose cytomegalovirus status with high specificity and sensitivity in both the original cohort and the validation cohort. This cohort had only TCR beta chains sequenced, and the lack of alpha or paired-chain data limited which features could be detected. Some IMGT-functional V segments, including TRBV6-2 and TRBV6-3, could not be told apart with the 87-base-pair reads, so those segments were excluded. Roughly uniform sequencing depth across donors was assumed in presence/absence analyses, although this assumption may not hold. A later genetic analysis reported fewer N-insertions in productive TCRs among donors in an Asian-associated ancestry cluster than the approximately 670-donor mean. The study gave a list of under 200 TCR beta chains associated with cytomegalovirus. While some public TCRs were present in many individuals, most TCR sequences turned up only very rarely across donors. A further reported finding was that TCR beta sequences accurately predicted the HLA-A and HLA-B alleles for most subjects in the first cohort.

Trimming accounts for 3 bases at V and 8 bases at J, while the number of junction bases matched to no gene is 9. The CDR3 has 15 amino acids, counting the end cysteine and phenylalanine. The retained sequence is limited to the CDR3, 45 bases, with the frame set at the first base. CDR1 and CDR2, per the germline V gene, are MNHNS and SASEGT. In total, 666 healthy bone marrow donors made up the cohort. All cohort members were sampled while nominally healthy, although unrecorded immune exposures were likely present. The donor tested CMV seronegative, placing the donor among the 300 to 450 seronegative members of the cohort. A peripheral blood sample was provided by each donor, and peripheral blood mononuclear cells were used for TCR beta sequencing. The Qiagen DNeasy Blood Extraction Kit was used to extract genomic DNA from the blood cell samples. As concerns this clone: Its binding antigen is unknown. Qualities for individual bases were not recorded, and no much larger clone is one base off.

The library was prepared using the immunoSEQ multiplex PCR assay. For the multiplex PCR, a mixture combining 60 forward primers for TCR Vbeta segments and 13 reverse primers for TCR Jbeta segments was used. A multiplex PCR assay on genomic DNA amplified the CDR3 region of rearranged TCR beta genes. The amplified TCR beta libraries were sequenced on the Illumina HiSeq System as 87-base-pair reads. Per the authors' processing: In a later analysis, 80 million or so unique TCR beta chains were counted across the roughly 610 repertoires, and approximately 11 million of these chains were shared by at least two donors. A nearest-neighbor algorithm error-corrected the raw reads and collapsed the reads into unique sequences, merging closely related sequences to remove PCR and sequencing errors. To assign V, D and J gene segments, CDR3 sequences were aligned to IMGT reference sequences. Each retained sequence needed at least a six-nucleotide match to both a V gene segment and a J gene segment. A rearrangement counted as productive if the CDR3 had no stop codons and remained in frame with V and J, and every other rearrangement counted as non-productive. Following IMGT convention, CDR3 was defined as the stretch from the second conserved V-encoded cysteine up to the conserved J-encoded phenylalanine. The earlier analysis of 587 of the donors excluded sequences that lacked an unambiguous match to a single V gene segment. An earlier analysis of 587 of the donors called V segments functional above 56.7% productive rearrangements and segregating when the between-donor standard deviation exceeded 5%. A statistical classification framework was built to diagnose cytomegalovirus status from the catalog of TCR beta chain sequences. In a later analysis, V and J genes were assigned by comparing TCR nucleotide sequences against IMGT/GENE-DB human TR gene sequences. The TCRdist pipeline was used in a later analysis to assign CDR3 sequences and most-parsimonious VDJ recombination scenarios. In a later analysis, each TCR beta chain was defined by its CDR3 amino acid sequence together with its V-gene family, and reads lacking a unique V-gene family were excluded. A later analysis removed 500 to 650 highly shared, low-generation-probability nucleotide sequences to deal with suspected cross-contamination and a sequencing artifact. For each public chain, a later analysis derived a clonal expansion index from normalized ranks of inferred template counts within each repertoire. Generation probabilities in a later analysis came from a VDJ recombination model fitted to out-of-frame rearrangements, and those results were checked against IGoR. Hypergeometric tests were used in a later analysis to score TCR-TCR, TCR-HLA and TCR-CMV co-occurrence, with a repertoire-size bias correction applied to the TCR pairs. A later analysis estimated false discovery rates by permuting HLA or CMV assignments 20 times. In a later analysis, co-occurring TCRs were grouped with DBSCAN, and TCRdist sequence similarity was added when clustering was performed within HLA-allele-positive subsets. Repertoires with fewer than 30,000 or more than 120,000 public chains, plus five repertoires with anomalous nucleotide sharing, were excluded from co-occurrence clustering. TCRdb stores this immuneACCESS table with in-frame sequences only. Part of the clones is absent; in the studies checked, under half of the shortfall reflects unresolved V genes, and no reason is known for the rest. V and J calls and clone size are as listed in that table; D and trimming were resolved from the DNA. The sample yields around 150,000 clones; roughly four fifths were counted once. The ten largest clones capture 1.5% to 2% of the sample.

The receptor comes from a woman younger than 30 in good health and CMV-seronegative. The rearranged chain carries TRBV6-1 and TRBJ2-1; 8 bases in between match TRBD2. The sequenced material came from PBMCs. This receptor carries the CDR3 CASSDQAGAGDEQFF. The bases are TGTGCCAGCAGTGACCAAGCGGGAGCGGGAGATGAGCAGTTCTTC.